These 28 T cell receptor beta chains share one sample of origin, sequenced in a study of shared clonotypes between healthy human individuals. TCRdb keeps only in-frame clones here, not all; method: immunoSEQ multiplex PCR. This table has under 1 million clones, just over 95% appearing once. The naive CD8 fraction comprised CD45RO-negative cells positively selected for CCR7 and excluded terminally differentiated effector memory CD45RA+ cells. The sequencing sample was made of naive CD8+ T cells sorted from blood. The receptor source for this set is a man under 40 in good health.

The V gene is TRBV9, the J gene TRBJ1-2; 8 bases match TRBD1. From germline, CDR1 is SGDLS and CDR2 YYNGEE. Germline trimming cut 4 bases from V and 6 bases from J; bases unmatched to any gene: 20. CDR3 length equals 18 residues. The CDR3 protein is CASSSPRDRLPFLHGYTF. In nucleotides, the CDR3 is TGTGCCAGCAGCTCACCTCGGGACAGGCTACCTTTTCTACATGGCTACACCTTC.

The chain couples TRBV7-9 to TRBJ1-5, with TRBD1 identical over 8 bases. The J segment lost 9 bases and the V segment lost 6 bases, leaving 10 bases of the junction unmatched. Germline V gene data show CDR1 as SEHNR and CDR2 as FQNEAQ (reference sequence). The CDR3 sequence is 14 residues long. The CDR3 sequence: CASSPGTGPSPQHF. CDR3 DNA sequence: TGTGCCAGCAGTCCCGGGACAGGCCCATCGCCCCAGCATTTT.

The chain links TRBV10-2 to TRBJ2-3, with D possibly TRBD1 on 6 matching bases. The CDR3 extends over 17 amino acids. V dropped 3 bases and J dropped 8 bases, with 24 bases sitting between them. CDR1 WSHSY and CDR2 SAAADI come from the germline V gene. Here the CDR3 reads CASSDQQGPLEVPTQYF. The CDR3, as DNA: TGCGCCAGCAGTGACCAACAGGGACCCCTGGAAGTCCCTACGCAGTATTTT.

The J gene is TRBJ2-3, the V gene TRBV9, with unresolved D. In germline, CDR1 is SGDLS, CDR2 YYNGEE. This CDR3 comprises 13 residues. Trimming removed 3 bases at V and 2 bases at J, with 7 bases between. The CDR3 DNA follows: TGTGCCAGCAGCGATGGCTACACAGATACGCAGTATTTT. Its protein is CASSDGYTDTQYF.

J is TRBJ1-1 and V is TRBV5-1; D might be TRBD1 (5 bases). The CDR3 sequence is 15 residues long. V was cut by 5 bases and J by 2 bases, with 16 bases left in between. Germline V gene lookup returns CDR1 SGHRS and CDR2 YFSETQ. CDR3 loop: CASRWRGSDNTEAFF. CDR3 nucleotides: TGCGCCAGCAGGTGGAGGGGTTCAGACAACACTGAAGCTTTCTTT.

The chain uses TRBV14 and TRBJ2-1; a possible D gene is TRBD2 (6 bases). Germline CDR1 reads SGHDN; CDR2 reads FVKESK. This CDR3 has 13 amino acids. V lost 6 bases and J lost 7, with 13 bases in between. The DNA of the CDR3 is TGTGCCAGCAGGCGGGACGGGAGAAATGAGCAGTTCTTC. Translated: CASRRDGRNEQFF.

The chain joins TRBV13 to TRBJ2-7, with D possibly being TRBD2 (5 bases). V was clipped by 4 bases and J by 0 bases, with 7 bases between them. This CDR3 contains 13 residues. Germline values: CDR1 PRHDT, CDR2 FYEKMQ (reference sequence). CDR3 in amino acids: CASSYGGSYEQYF. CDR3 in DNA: TGTGCCAGCAGCTACGGAGGCTCCTACGAGCAGTACTTC. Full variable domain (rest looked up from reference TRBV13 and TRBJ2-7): AAGVIQSPRHLIKEKRETATLKCYPIPRHDTVYWYQQGPGQDPQFLISFYEKMQSDKGSIPDRFSAQQFSDYHSELNMSSLELGDSALYFCASSYGGSYEQYFGPGTRLTVT.

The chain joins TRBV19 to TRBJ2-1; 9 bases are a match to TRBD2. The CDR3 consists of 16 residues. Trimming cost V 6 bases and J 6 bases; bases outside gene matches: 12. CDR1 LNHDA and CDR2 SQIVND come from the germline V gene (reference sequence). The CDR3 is CASSVGAGGPSNEQFF. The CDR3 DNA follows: TGTGCCAGTAGCGTTGGAGCGGGAGGACCGAGCAATGAGCAGTTCTTC.

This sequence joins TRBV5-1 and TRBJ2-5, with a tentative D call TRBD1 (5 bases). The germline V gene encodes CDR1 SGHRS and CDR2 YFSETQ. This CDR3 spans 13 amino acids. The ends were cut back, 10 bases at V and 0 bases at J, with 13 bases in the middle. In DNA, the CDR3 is TGCGCCTCGCGGAAGGACAACCAAGAGACCCAGTACTTC. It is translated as CASRKDNQETQYF. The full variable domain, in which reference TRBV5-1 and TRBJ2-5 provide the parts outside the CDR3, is KAGVTQTPRYLIKTRGQQVTLSCSPISGHRSVSWYQQTPGQGLQFLFEYFSETQRNKGNFPGRFSGRQFSNSRSEMNVSTLELGDSALYLCASRKDNQETQYFGPGTRLLVL.

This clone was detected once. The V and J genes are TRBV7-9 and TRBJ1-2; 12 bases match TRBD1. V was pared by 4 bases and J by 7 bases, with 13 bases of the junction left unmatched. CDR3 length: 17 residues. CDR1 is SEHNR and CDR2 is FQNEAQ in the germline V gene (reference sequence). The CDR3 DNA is TGTGCCAGCAGCTGGGACCCGGTCGGGACAGGGGGCTCTGGCTACACCTTC. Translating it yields CASSWDPVGTGGSGYTF.

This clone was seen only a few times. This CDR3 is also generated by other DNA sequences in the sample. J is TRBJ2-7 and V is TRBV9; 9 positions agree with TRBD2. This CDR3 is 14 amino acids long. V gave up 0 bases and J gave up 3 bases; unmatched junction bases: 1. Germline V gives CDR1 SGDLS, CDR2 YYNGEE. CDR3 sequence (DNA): TGTGCCAGCAGCGTAGGGACTAGCGACTACGAGCAGTACTTC. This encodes CASSVGTSDYEQYF.

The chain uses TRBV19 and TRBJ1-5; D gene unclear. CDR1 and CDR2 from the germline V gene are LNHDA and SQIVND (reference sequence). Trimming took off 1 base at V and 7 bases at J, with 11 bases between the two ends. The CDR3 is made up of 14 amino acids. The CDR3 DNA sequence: TGTGCCAGTAGTATAGGAGCGGGGTGGCAGCCCCAGCATTTT. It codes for CASSIGAGWQPQHF.

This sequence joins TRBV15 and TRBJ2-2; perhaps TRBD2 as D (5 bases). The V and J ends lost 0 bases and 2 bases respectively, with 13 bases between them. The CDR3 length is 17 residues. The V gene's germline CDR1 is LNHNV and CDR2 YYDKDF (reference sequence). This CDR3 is CATSRDRASSNTGELFF. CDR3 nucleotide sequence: TGTGCCACCAGCAGAGATCGGGCTAGCAGCAACACCGGGGAGCTGTTTTTT.

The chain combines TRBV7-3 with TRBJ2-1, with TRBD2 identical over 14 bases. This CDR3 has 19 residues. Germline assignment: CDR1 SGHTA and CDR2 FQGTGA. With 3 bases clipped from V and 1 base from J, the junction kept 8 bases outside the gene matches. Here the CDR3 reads CASSFVRTSGRKSYNEQFF. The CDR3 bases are TGTGCCAGCAGCTTTGTCAGGACTAGCGGGAGGAAATCCTACAATGAGCAGTTCTTC.

The CDR3 spells CAWSEQGVRSNTEAFF. The CDR3 region has the DNA TGTGCCTGGAGTGAACAGGGGGTTAGATCGAACACTGAAGCTTTCTTT. V and J are TRBV30 and TRBJ1-1; 8 bases align to TRBD1. Germline lookup yields CDR1 GTSNPN and CDR2 SVGIG (reference sequence). J gave up 1 base and V 1 base, and 8 bases lay outside the gene matches. This CDR3 has 16 amino acids. The full variable domain, completed using reference TRBV30 and TRBJ1-1, is SQTIHQWPATLVQPVGSPLSLECTVEGTSNPNLYWYRQAAGRGLQLLFYSVGIGQISSEVPQNLSASRPQDRQFILSSKKLLLSDSGFYLCAWSEQGVRSNTEAFFGQGTRLTVV.

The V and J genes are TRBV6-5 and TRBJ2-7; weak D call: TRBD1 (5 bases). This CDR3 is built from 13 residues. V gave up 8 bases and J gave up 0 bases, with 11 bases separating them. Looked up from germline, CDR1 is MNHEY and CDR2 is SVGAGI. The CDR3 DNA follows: TGTGCCAGCGGAACAGGCAACTCCTACGAGCAGTACTTC. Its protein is CASGTGNSYEQYF.

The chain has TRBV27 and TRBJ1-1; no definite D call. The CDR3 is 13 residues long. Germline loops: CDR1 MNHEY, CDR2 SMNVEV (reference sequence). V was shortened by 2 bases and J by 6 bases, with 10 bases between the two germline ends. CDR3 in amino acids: CASSLIGPAEAFF. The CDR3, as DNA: TGTGCCAGCAGTTTAATTGGTCCCGCTGAAGCTTTCTTT.

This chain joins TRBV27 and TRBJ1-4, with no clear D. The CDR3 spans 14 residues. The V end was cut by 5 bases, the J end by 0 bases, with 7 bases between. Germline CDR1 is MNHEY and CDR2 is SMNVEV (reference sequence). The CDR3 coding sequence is TGTGCCAGCAGTCGAGATGCAACTAATGAAAAACTGTTTTTT. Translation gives CASSRDATNEKLFF.

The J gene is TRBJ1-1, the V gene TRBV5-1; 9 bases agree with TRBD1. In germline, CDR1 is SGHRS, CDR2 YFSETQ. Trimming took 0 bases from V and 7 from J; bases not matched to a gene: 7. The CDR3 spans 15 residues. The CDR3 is CASSLGGQGTGEAFF. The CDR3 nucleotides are TGCGCCAGCAGCTTGGGTGGACAGGGGACGGGTGAAGCTTTCTTT.

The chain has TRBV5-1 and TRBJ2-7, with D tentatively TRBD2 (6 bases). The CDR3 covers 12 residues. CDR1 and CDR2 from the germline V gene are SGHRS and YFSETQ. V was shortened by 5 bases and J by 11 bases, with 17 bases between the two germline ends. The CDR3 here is CASRNDGGLEYF. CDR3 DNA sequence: TGCGCCAGCAGAAACGACGGGGGATTGGAGTACTTC.

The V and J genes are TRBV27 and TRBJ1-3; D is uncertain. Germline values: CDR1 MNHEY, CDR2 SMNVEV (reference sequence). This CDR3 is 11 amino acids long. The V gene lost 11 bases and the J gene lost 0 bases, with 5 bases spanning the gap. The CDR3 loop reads CAVRSGNTIYF. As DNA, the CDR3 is TGTGCCGTCCGCTCTGGAAACACCATATATTTT.

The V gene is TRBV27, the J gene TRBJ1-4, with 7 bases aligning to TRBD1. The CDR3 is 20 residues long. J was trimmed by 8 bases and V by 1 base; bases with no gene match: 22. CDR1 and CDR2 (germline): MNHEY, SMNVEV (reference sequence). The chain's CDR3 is CASSLFYPLPSAKGAEKLFF. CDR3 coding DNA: TGTGCCAGCAGTTTATTCTACCCCCTACCTTCTGCGAAGGGGGCCGAAAAACTGTTTTTT.

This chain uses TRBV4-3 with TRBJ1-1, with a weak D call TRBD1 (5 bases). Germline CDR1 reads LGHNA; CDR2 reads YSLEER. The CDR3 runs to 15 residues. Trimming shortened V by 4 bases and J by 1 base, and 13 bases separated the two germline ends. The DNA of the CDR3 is TGCGCCAGCAGCCTCGACCGGGGGAGGAACACTGAAGCTTTCTTT. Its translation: CASSLDRGRNTEAFF.

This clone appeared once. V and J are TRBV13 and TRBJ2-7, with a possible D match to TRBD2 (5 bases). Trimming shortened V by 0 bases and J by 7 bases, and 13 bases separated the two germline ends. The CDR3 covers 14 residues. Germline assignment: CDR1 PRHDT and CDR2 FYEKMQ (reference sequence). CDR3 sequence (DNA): TGTGCCAGCAGCTTAGGCCCGGCCCCGGGAGAGCAGTACTTC. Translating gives CASSLGPAPGEQYF.

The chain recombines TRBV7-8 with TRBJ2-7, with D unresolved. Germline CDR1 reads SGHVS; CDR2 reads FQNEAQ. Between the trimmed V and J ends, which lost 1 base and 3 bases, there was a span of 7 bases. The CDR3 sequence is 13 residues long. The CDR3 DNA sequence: TGTGCCAGCAGCTTAGAAGGGATCTACGAGCAGTACTTC. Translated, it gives CASSLEGIYEQYF.

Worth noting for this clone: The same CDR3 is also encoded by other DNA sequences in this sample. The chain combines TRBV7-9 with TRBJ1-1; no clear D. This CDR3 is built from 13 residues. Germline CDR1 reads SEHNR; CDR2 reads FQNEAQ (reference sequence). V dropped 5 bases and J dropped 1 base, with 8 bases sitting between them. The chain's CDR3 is CASSAGGNTEAFF. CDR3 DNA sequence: TGTGCCAGCAGCGCGGGAGGGAACACTGAAGCTTTCTTT.

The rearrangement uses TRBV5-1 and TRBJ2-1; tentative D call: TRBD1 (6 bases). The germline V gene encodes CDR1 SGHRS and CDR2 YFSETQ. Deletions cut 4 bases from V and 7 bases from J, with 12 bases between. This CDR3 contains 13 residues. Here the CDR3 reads CASSPDSQNEQFF. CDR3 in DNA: TGCGCCAGCAGCCCGGACAGTCAGAATGAGCAGTTCTTC. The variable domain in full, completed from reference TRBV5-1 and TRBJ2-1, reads KAGVTQTPRYLIKTRGQQVTLSCSPISGHRSVSWYQQTPGQGLQFLFEYFSETQRNKGNFPGRFSGRQFSNSRSEMNVSTLELGDSALYLCASSPDSQNEQFFGPGTRLTVL.

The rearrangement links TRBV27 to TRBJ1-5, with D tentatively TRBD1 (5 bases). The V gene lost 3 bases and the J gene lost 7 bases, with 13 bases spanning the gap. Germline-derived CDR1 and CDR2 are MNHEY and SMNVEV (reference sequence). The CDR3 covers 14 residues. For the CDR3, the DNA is TGTGCCAGCAGTTTTGGAGGGGTCGGCCAGCCCCAGCATTTT. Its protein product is CASSFGGVGQPQHF.